This TCR beta chain comes out of a study of T cell responses to AZD1222 COVID-19 vaccine. Broader study findings: Females outnumbered males among donors, who were mostly white British; clonal diversity was possibly underestimated.

Sequencing used immunoSEQ multiplex PCR; TCRdb keeps in-frame clones, though not all of them. This sample yields some 150,000 clones, of which 92% are seen a single time; roughly 4.4% belongs to the top ten. Regarding this clone: The antigen remains unidentified.

This receptor was taken from an adult in good health. Sequences were derived from peripheral blood, sampled on day 0 of MenACWY control vaccination.

The CDR3, as DNA: TGTGCCAGCCAGACCCGGGACTACGACCTGGGGACAGATACGCAGTATTTT. Its protein is CASQTRDYDLGTDTQYF. The V and J genes are TRBV27 and TRBJ2-3; 7 positions match TRBD2. The germline CDR1 and CDR2 sequences are MNHEY and SMNVEV (reference sequence). The CDR3 sequence is 17 residues long. Unmatched junction bases numbered 17, after V lost 8 bases and J lost 3 bases.